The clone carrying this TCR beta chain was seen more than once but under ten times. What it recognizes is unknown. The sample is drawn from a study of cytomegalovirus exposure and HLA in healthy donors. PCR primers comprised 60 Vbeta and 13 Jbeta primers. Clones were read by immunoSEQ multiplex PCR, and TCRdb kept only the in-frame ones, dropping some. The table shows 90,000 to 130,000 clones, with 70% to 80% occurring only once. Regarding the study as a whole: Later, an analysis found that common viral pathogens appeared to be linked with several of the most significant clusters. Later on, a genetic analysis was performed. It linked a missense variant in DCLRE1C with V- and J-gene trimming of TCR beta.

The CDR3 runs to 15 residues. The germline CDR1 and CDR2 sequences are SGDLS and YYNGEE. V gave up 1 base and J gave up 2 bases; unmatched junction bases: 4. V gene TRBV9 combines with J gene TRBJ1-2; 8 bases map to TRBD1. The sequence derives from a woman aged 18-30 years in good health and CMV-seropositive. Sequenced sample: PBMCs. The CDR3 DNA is TGTGCCAGCAGCGTATACTGGACAGGGAACTATGGCTACACCTTC. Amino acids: CASSVYWTGNYGYTF.